This entry features one T cell receptor beta chain sequence. This clone is a singleton in its sample. Its target antigen remains unknown. No base qualities exist here, and no much larger clone lies one base off it. This specimen's treatment or condition label, per the study, means: about 20 received Ad26.COV2.S at low or high dose, single or two shots; about 5 received placebo; per-sample allocation not given. For vaccine and placebo recipients, repertoires were sequenced using samples collected on day 63 after the first injection. Between 29 July and 7 August 2020, Cohort 1b enrolled about 27 adults aged 18-55 years at one site in Boston, USA. As a vaccine, Ad26.COV2.S was a replication-incompetent adenovirus type 26 vector that expressed a prefusion-stabilized SARS-CoV-2 spike protein derived from the original Wuhan strain. This sample was included in a study of Ad26.COV2.S vaccination and SARS-CoV-2 variants (dated by TCRdb to the early 2020s). At the level of the whole study: Vaccine-arm donors were drawn from COV1001, a multicentre, randomized, double-blind, placebo-controlled phase I-IIa trial of Ad26.COV2.S in healthy adults. Dosing of Ad26.COV2.S was intramuscular, at either 5x10^10 or 1x10^11 viral particles, delivered as one shot or as two shots spaced 56 days apart. The specificity and breadth of SARS-CoV-2-reactive T cell receptors after Ad26.COV2.S vaccination were assessed by TCRbeta repertoire sequencing. A total of some 30 samples were included in the TCR-sequenced set, comprising around 19 Ad26.COV2.S vaccine recipients, 5 placebo recipients and 8 SARS-CoV-2 convalescent individuals. Trial participants were randomized into five groups of five, in which low-dose or high-dose Ad26.COV2.S was given once or twice, or placebo was given on both occasions. Blinding of investigators to trial group allocation was maintained during experiments and outcome assessment.

TCRbeta CDR3 regions were sequenced with the immunoSEQ Assay. After extraction, genomic DNA underwent amplification by bias-controlled multiplex PCR, followed by high-throughput sequencing. From the authors' description of their analysis: To quantify the absolute abundance of every unique TCRbeta CDR3 region, sequences were collapsed and filtered. Usable DNA was measured by amplifying reference genes present in all nucleated cells, and TCRbeta template counts were normalized to that usable DNA to estimate T cell fraction. Repertoire TCRs were annotated as SARS-CoV-2-specific when V gene, CDR3 amino acid sequence and J gene were exactly matched to a known reactive TCR set. The reference SARS-CoV-2 TCR set was obtained from MIRA and was filtered for enrichment in COVID-19-positive ImmuneCODE repertoires, whereby public or cross-reactive TCRs were removed. Drawing on the MIRA antigens, annotated TCRs were analysed further at the level of specific ORF or position within ORF. Breadth was defined as the number of annotated unique rearrangements divided by the total number of unique productive rearrangements, and depth was defined as the summed frequency of the annotated unique rearrangements. Two-sided Wilcoxon rank-sum tests were used to compare TCR breadth between groups. Not all clones reach the TCRdb copy of this immuneACCESS table, which keeps in-frame sequences only. Checked studies attribute under half of the gap to unresolved V genes and leave the rest unexplained. V and J calls and clone size come straight from that table; D and trimming were deduced from the DNA. The sample table records under 400,000 clones; around 87% of these occur just once. The ten largest clones take up 3.4% of the sample.

On the study overall, not on this receptor specifically: The study lacked the statistical power to compare responses across vaccine doses or regimens. According to the authors, total T cell responses may have been underestimated by the TCR breadth and depth analyses. Compared with placebo recipients, Ad26.COV2.S recipients showed higher spike-specific TCR breadth (P = 0.0014). Vaccine and placebo recipients had similar non-spike TCR breadth, a finding consistent with the vaccine containing only spike. Substantial breadth of spike-specific CD8+ and CD4+ T cell responses was reported after vaccination.

The germline V gene specifies KGHSH as CDR1 and LQKENI as CDR2. There are 16 amino acids in the CDR3, from cysteine to phenylalanine inclusive. Only the CDR3 part of the read is kept: 48 bases, read in frame from the first base. From V the trimming removes 2 bases and from J it removes 4 bases, while the gene matches leave 9 bases of the junction unaccounted for. The sequence derives from a person between 18 and 65 years old who received the Ad26.COV2.S COVID-19 vaccine or a placebo. The chain joins TRBV18 to TRBJ2-3, with TRBD1 matching 7 junction bases. Specimen: peripheral blood, collected in a trial of Ad26.COV2.S vaccine versus placebo. The DNA sequence is as follows: TGTGCCAGCTCACCATATACAGGGGTTATTCCAGATACGCAGTATTTT. This encodes CASSPYTGVIPDTQYF.